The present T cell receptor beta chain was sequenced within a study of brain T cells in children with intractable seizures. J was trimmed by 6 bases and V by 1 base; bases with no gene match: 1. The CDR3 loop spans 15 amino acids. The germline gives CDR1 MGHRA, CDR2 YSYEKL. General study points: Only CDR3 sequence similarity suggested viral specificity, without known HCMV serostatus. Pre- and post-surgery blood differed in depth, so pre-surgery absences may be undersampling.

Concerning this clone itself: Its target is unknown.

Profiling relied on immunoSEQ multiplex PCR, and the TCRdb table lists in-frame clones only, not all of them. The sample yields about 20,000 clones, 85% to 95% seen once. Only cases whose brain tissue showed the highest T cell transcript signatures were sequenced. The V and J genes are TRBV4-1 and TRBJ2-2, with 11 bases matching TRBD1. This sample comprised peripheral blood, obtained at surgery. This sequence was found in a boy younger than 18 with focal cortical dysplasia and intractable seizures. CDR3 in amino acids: CASSQAGQGAGELFF. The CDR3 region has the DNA TGCGCCAGCAGCCAAGCGGGACAGGGGGCCGGGGAGCTGTTTTTT.